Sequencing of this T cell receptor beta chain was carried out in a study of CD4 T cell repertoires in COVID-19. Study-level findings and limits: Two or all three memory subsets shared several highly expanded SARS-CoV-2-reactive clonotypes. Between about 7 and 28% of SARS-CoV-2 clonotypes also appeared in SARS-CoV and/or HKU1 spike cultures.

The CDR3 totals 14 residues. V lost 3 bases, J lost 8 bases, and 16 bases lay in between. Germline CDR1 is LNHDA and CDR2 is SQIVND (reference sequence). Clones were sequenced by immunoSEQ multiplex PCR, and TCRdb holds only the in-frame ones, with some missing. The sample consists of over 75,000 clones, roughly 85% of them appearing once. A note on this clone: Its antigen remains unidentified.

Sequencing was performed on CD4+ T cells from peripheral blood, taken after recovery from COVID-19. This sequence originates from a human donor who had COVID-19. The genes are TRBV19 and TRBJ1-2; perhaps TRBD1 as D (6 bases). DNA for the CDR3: TGTGCCAGTAGTATTGGAGCGGGGGCGTCCGGCTACACCTTC. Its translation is CASSIGAGASGYTF.